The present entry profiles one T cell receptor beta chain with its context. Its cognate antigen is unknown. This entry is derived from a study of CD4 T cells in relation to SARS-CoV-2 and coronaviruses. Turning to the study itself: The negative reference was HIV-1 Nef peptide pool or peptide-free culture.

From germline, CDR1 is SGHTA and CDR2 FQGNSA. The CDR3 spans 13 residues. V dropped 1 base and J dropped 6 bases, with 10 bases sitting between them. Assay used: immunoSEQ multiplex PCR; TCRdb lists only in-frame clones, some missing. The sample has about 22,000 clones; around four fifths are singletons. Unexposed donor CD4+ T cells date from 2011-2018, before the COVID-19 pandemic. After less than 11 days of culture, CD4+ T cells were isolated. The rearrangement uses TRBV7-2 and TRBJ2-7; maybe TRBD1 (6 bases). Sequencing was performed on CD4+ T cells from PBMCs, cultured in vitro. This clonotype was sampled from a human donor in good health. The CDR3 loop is CASSLDQGGEQYF. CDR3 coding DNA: TGTGCCAGCAGCTTAGACCAAGGGGGCGAGCAGTACTTC.